The entry that follows covers one TCR beta chain sequence. CDR1 is DFQATT and CDR2 is SNEGSKA in the germline V gene (reference sequence). The germline V and J ends were trimmed by 6 bases and 4 bases, with 15 bases remaining between them. The CDR3 is 13 amino acids. Treg sorting used a CD4+CD25+CD127-/low gate. MiXCR, run by TCRdb on the 5' RACE reads, gives a single entry per CDR3 protein. This table has more than 55,000 distinct CDR3 sequences, approximately 26% appearing once. The sequenced sample was tumor-infiltrating Tregs sorted from the breast tumor. This chain uses TRBV20-1 with TRBJ1-1; maybe TRBD1 (5 bases). The TCR sequence derives from a female donor with breast cancer. CDR3 sequence (DNA): TGCAGTGCCTCACCAGGGCCCCTCACTGAAGCTTTCTTT. Its protein is CSASPGPLTEAFF.